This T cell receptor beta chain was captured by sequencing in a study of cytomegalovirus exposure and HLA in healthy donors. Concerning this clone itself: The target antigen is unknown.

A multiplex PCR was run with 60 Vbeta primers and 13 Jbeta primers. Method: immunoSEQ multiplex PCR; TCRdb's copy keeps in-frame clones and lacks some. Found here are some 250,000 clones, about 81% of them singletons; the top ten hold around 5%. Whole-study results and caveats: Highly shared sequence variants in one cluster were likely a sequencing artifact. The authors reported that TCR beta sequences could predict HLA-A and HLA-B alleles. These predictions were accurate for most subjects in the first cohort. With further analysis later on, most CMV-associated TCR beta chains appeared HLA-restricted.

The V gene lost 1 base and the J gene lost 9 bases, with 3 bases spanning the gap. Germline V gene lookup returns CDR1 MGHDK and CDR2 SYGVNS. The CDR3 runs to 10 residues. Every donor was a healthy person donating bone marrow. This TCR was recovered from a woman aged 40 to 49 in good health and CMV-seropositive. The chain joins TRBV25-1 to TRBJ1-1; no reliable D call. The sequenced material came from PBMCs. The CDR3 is CASSELKAFF. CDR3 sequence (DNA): TGTGCCAGCAGTGAATTAAAAGCTTTCTTT.